This TCR beta chain was profiled in a study of T cells in Graves' hyperthyroidism and ophthalmopathy. Study-wide findings and caveats: Ophthalmopathy stood apart from stable hyperthyroidism in a 13 V-J model.

RNA transcripts served as the template for amplifying TCR beta CDR3 regions. When the TCR CDR3 underwent first-round RT-PCR, the HTBI primer set was used. TCRdb itself ran the multiplex PCR reads through MiXCR, one entry per CDR3 protein. The sample shows nearly 750,000 distinct CDR3 sequences, under 45% of them seen only once. Uncontrolled infection, other autoimmune disease, pregnancy and lactation each barred patients from inclusion. This CDR3 is built from 13 residues. From germline, CDR1 is PRHDT and CDR2 FYEKMQ (reference sequence). The sample holds many counts of this clonotype. Its antigen is undetermined. One end of the junction does not line up with germline, which may come from a read error.

The sequenced sample was blood. This clonotype originated in a woman aged 35 to 49 with Graves' hyperthyroidism. This sequence joins TRBV13 and TRBJ2-7; 11 bases align to TRBD1. The CDR3 sequence: CASSWVDRGLVNF. The CDR3 bases are TGTGCCAGCAGCTGGGTGGACAGGGGGCTGGTAAACTTC.